The rows below give T cell receptor beta chains drawn from one sample of a study of T-cell memory formation after mild COVID-19. A single record per CDR3 protein comes from TCRdb applying MiXCR to the 5' RACE reads. The sample has around 320,000 distinct CDR3 sequences; 13% to 15% are singletons. The sequenced sample was PBMCs or a T cell subset sorted from them (not recorded which). These receptor sequences come from a man in his late teens or twenties who had mild COVID-19 (a few samples of this study predate the infection). Cell type and time point are not known. The CDR3 runs from the conserved cysteine through the conserved F or W. D genes are given only for firm matches. Size is omitted from some rows. Given values are once, few, many or a class for expanded clones.

>.|TRBJ1-6|TRBV6-2/TRBV6-3|.
CASRLGVSNSPLHF
TGTGCCAGCAGGTTGGGCGTCTCGAACTCACCCCTCCACTTT
>few|TRBJ1-2|TRBV29-1|.
CSVVEYSDPGGYTF
TGCAGCGTCGTCGAATACTCGGACCCCGGGGGCTACACCTTC
>.|TRBJ1-1|TRBV18|.
CASSPGSENAEAFF
TGTGCCAGCTCACCAGGGTCCGAGAACGCTGAAGCTTTCTTT
>.|TRBJ2-2|TRBV3-1|.
CASSQDHGTGELFF
TGTGCCAGCAGCCAAGATCACGGGACCGGGGAGCTGTTTTTT
>few|TRBJ2-4|TRBV9|.
CASNQGGLAKNIQYF
TGTGCCAGCAATCAGGGGGGGCTAGCCAAAAACATTCAGTACTTC
>.|TRBJ2-3|TRBV7-3|TRBD1
CASSVTGGRTQYF
TGTGCCAGCAGCGTCACAGGGGGCAGGACGCAGTATTTT
>few|TRBJ2-2|TRBV5-1|.
CASADPILAATGELFF
TGCGCCAGCGCGGATCCTATCCTGGCGGCCACCGGGGAGCTGTTTTTT
>.|TRBJ2-7|TRBV7-2|TRBD2
CASSFESGAYEQYF
TGTGCCAGCAGCTTCGAAAGCGGGGCCTACGAGCAGTACTTC
>few|TRBJ2-1|TRBV28|.
CASSSQGAGAYNEQFF
TGTGCCAGCAGCTCTCAAGGCGCAGGAGCCTACAATGAGCAGTTCTTC
>few|TRBJ1-1|TRBV19|TRBD1
CASWGQPRSTEAFF
TGTGCCAGTTGGGGACAGCCGCGGAGCACTGAAGCTTTCTTT
>.|TRBJ1-2|TRBV7-2|.
CASSLHGGGYPF
TGTGCCAGCAGCCTCCACGGGGGCGGCTACCCCTTC
>few|TRBJ1-2|TRBV20-1|.
CSARDSRGYGYTF
TGCAGTGCTAGAGATAGCAGGGGCTATGGCTACACCTTC
>few|TRBJ2-1|TRBV5-8|TRBD2
CASSLDPSGAFYNEQFF
TGTGCCAGCAGCTTGGACCCTAGCGGGGCCTTTTACAATGAGCAGTTCTTC
>few|TRBJ1-1|TRBV12-3/TRBV12-4|.
CASSQPPLSMNTEAFF
TGTGCCAGCAGCCAGCCACCCTTAAGCATGAACACTGAAGCTTTCTTT
>.|TRBJ1-5|TRBV4-1|.
CASSQLPGRNQPQHF
TGCGCCAGCAGCCAACTGCCAGGGCGCAATCAGCCCCAGCATTTT
>few|TRBJ1-5|TRBV6-5|.
CASSNDGNSNQPQHF
TGTGCCAGCAGCAACGACGGTAATAGCAATCAGCCCCAGCATTTT
>.|TRBJ1-6|TRBV6-6|TRBD1
CATAVTGYSPLHF
TGTGCCACCGCTGTGACAGGGTATTCACCCCTCCACTTT
>few|TRBJ1-1|TRBV6-6|.
CASTPPRQGAGTEAFF
TGTGCCAGCACTCCCCCCCGGCAGGGCGCGGGCACTGAAGCTTTCTTT
>few|TRBJ2-5|TRBV20-1|.
CSAREAGETQYF
TGCAGTGCTAGAGAGGCAGGAGAGACCCAGTACTTC
>many|TRBJ2-3|TRBV18|TRBD1
CASSYPELGTGVDTQYF
TGTGCCAGCTCATATCCGGAGTTGGGGACAGGAGTCGATACGCAGTATTTT
>few|TRBJ1-1|TRBV2|.
CASEGIPNTEAFF
TGTGCCAGCGAGGGTATCCCGAACACTGAAGCTTTCTTT
>few|TRBJ2-4|TRBV6-1|.
CASFGSGAKNIQYF
TGTGCCAGCTTCGGGAGTGGAGCCAAAAACATTCAGTACTTC
>many|TRBJ1-5|TRBV6-6|.
CASSYDSNQPQHF
TGTGCCAGCAGTTACGATAGCAATCAGCCCCAGCATTTT
>few|TRBJ2-7|TRBV20-1|.
CSASLPTGRSYEQYF
TGCAGTGCAAGCCTCCCGACAGGGAGGAGCTACGAGCAGTACTTC
>few|TRBJ1-2|TRBV28|.
CASSLWDGVSGYTF
TGTGCCAGCAGTTTATGGGACGGGGTCTCAGGCTACACCTTC